Shown below are 14 T cell receptor beta chains from a single sample sequenced in a study of T cell changes during pregnancy in multiple sclerosis. The data were produced by immunoSEQ multiplex PCR, yet TCRdb's version contains in-frame clones alone and is incomplete. This table holds around 42,000 clones, approximately 91% found once. Sample: CD4+ T cells from peripheral blood mononuclear cells, taken in the second trimester of pregnancy. The receptors come from a female donor in good health, enrolled as a control in a pregnancy study.

The rearrangement joins TRBV2 to TRBJ2-1; D is uncertain. V was clipped by 7 bases and J by 6 bases, with 10 bases between them. The CDR3 contains 12 residues. CDR1 and CDR2 (germline): SNHLY, FYNNEI. CDR3 in DNA: TGTGCCAGCAACGTAGCTAGCAATGAGCAGTTCTTC. It is translated as CASNVASNEQFF.

V usage is TRBV18 and J usage is TRBJ1-1; TRBD1 matches 7 bases. The junction had 6 bases not matched to a gene; V was cut back by 4 bases and J by 1 base. Germline assignment: CDR1 KGHSH and CDR2 LQKENI. The CDR3 contains 15 residues. For the CDR3, the DNA is TGTGCCAGCTCACTACGACAGGGTGAGAACACTGAAGCTTTCTTT. It codes for CASSLRQGENTEAFF.

CDR3: CASSTGQGDGVDGYTF. The CDR3 region has the DNA TGTGCCAGCAGTACCGGTCAGGGGGACGGAGTGGATGGCTACACCTTC. This rearrangement joins TRBV28 to TRBJ1-2; 7 nucleotides align to TRBD1. With V trimmed by 5 bases and J by 6 bases, 15 bases remained unmatched. Germline assignment: CDR1 MDHEN and CDR2 SYDVKM. The CDR3 spans 16 residues.

The rearrangement uses TRBV5-8 and TRBJ2-1, with 7 positions matching TRBD2. Germline loops: CDR1 SGHTS, CDR2 YDEGEE. The CDR3 is 15 amino acids. The V gene end was trimmed by 4 bases and the J gene end by 6 bases; junction bases not matched to a gene: 10. This CDR3 reads CASSRTRTSGNEQFF. The CDR3 DNA reads as TGTGCCAGCAGCAGGACGAGGACTAGTGGCAATGAGCAGTTCTTC.

CDR3 DNA: TGTGCCATCAGGAGGACTAGCGATCACTACGAGCAGTACTTC. Its protein is CAIRRTSDHYEQYF. The chain joins TRBV10-3 to TRBJ2-7; TRBD2 agrees at 9 bases. From germline, CDR1 is ENHRY and CDR2 SYGVKD. This CDR3 has 14 residues. The junction had 6 bases not matched to a gene; V was cut back by 6 bases and J by 3 bases.

This clone was recorded only once. The genes are TRBV11-1 and TRBJ2-1; tentatively, D is TRBD1 (8 bases). V shed 4 bases and J shed 4 bases, with 20 bases lying between them. Germline V gene sequence: CDR1 SGHAT, CDR2 FQDESV (reference sequence). This CDR3 region has 17 residues. This CDR3 reads CASSSGGRDRGYNEQFF. In nucleotides, the CDR3 is TGTGCCAGCAGCTCGGGGGGTCGAGACAGGGGATACAATGAGCAGTTCTTC.

In its sample, this clone was seen once. This sequence joins TRBV29-1 and TRBJ1-4; no firm D call. With 4 bases removed from V and 0 bases from J, the gap between germline ends came to 6 bases. This CDR3 comprises 13 residues. Germline V gene data show CDR1 as SQVTM and CDR2 as ANQGSEA. CDR3 loop: CSVAGTTNEKLFF. The CDR3 region has the DNA TGCAGCGTTGCCGGGACAACTAATGAAAAACTGTTTTTT.

The CDR3 is CASSPPETGSSNEQFF. CDR3 in DNA: TGTGCCAGCTCACCACCCGAGACAGGGTCGTCGAATGAGCAGTTCTTC. The chain combines TRBV18 with TRBJ2-1; 7 bases match TRBD1. Germline CDR1 and CDR2: KGHSH and LQKENI. J gave up 7 bases and V 0 bases, and 9 bases lay outside the gene matches. There are 16 residues in the CDR3.

The chain joins TRBV5-6 to TRBJ2-5; 7 positions agree with TRBD1. The CDR3 runs 13 residues. Germline V gives CDR1 SGHDT, CDR2 YYEEEE. Germline trimming cut 5 bases from V and 3 bases from J; bases unmatched to any gene: 4. DNA for the CDR3: TGTGCCAGCAGGACCGGGACAGAAGAGACCCAGTACTTC. Protein sequence: CASRTGTEETQYF. The variable domain in full, with the rest retrieved from reference TRBV5-6 and TRBJ2-5, is DAGVTQSPTHLIKTRGQQVTLRCSPKSGHDTVSWYQQALGQGPQFIFQYYEEEERQRGNFPDRFSGHQFPNYSSELNVNALLLGDSALYLCASRTGTEETQYFGPGTRLLVL.

V gene TRBV7-3 combines with J gene TRBJ2-2; the D is unclear. The CDR3 covers 14 residues. Trimming shortened V by 1 base and J by 6 bases, and 9 bases separated the two germline ends. Per the germline V gene, CDR1 is SGHTA and CDR2 is FQGTGA. CDR3 protein: CASSLSWSSGELFF. For the CDR3, the DNA is TGTGCCAGCAGCTTAAGTTGGAGTTCCGGGGAGCTGTTTTTT.

This clone was observed a handful of times. V gene TRBV7-2 combines with J gene TRBJ1-1; 8 nucleotides agree with TRBD1. The CDR3 has 14 residues. The trim removed 0 bases at V and 7 bases at J, leaving 4 bases unmatched. From germline, CDR1 is SGHTA and CDR2 FQGNSA. The CDR3 spells CASSLAAGGREAFF. The CDR3 nucleotides are TGTGCCAGCAGCTTAGCGGCAGGGGGCCGTGAAGCTTTCTTT.

The chain uses TRBV15 and TRBJ1-1; D call uncertain. The CDR3 is 13 residues long. Germline CDR1 and CDR2: LNHNV and YYDKDF (reference sequence). The V end lost 3 bases, the J end lost 1 base, and 6 bases lay between the germline ends. The CDR3 sequence is CATSRNTNTEAFF. The CDR3, as DNA: TGTGCCACCAGCAGGAACACGAACACTGAAGCTTTCTTT.

The genes are TRBV18 and TRBJ2-3; TRBD2 agrees at 9 bases. The germline V gene encodes CDR1 KGHSH and CDR2 LQKENI. The CDR3 spans 17 residues. Unmatched junction bases numbered 9, after V lost 5 bases and J lost 0 bases. CDR3 sequence reads: CASSATERGASTDTQYF. CDR3 coding DNA: TGTGCCAGCTCAGCGACTGAGCGGGGGGCTAGCACAGATACGCAGTATTTT.

In nucleotides, the CDR3 is TGTGCCAGTAGTAGAGGGGGCACCGGGGAGCTGTTTTTT. Translating gives CASSRGGTGELFF. The genes are TRBV19 and TRBJ2-2, with TRBD1 as a possible D gene (6 bases). This CDR3 comprises 13 residues. CDR1 is LNHDA and CDR2 is SQIVND in the germline V gene (reference sequence). V dropped 4 bases and J dropped 4 bases, with 7 bases sitting between them.